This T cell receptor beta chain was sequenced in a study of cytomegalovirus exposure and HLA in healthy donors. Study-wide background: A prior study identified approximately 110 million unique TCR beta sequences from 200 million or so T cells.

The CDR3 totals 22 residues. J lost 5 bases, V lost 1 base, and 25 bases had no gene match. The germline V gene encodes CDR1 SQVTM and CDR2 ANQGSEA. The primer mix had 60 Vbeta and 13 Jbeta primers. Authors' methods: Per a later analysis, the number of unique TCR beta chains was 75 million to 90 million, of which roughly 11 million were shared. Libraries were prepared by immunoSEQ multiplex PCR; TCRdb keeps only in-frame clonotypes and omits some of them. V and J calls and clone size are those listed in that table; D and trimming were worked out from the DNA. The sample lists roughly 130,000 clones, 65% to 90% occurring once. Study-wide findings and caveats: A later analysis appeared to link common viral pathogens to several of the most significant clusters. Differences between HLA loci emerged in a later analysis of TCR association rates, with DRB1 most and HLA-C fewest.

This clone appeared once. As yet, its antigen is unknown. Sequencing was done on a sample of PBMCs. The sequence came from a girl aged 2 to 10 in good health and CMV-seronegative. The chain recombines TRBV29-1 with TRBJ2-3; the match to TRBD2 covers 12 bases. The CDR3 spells CSVEVRDRIPGLAGSGIDTQYF. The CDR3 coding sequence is TGCAGCGTTGAAGTACGGGACAGGATTCCCGGACTAGCGGGAAGCGGCATAGATACGCAGTATTTT.